This note documents a single T cell receptor beta chain sequence. Its antigen is undetermined. This record comes from a study of T cell responses to AZD1222 COVID-19 vaccine. Clones were sequenced by immunoSEQ multiplex PCR, and TCRdb holds only the in-frame ones, with some missing. The table includes about 150,000 clones, roughly 92% detected once. Germline V gene sequence: CDR1 SGHDN, CDR2 FVKESK. The germline V and J ends were trimmed by 0 bases and 9 bases, with 10 bases remaining between them. This CDR3 is 13 amino acids long. General study findings and limits: Spike-specific TCR repertoires showed rising breadth and depth after two AZD1222 doses. With dominance at 160-218 and 743-854, vaccine-associated CD4 TCRs spanned spike.

The chain employs TRBV14 and TRBJ2-3, with no clear D. Material: peripheral blood, obtained 28 days after the second AZD1222 dose. This TCR was recovered from an adult who received the AZD1222 COVID-19 vaccine. This CDR3 is CASSQDLASTQYF. The CDR3 DNA reads TGTGCCAGCAGCCAAGATTTAGCATCCACGCAGTATTTT.